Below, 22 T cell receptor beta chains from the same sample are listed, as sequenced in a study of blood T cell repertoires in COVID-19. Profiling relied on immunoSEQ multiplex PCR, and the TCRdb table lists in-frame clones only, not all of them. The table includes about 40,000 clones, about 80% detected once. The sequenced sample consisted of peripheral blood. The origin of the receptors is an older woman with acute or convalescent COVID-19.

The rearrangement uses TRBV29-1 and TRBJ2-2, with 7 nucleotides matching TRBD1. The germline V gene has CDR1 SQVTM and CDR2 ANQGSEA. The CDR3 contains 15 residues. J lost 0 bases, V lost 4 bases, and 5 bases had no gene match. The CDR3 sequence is CSVGGDRANTGELFF. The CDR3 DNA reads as TGCAGCGTTGGGGGCGACAGGGCGAACACCGGGGAGCTGTTTTTT.

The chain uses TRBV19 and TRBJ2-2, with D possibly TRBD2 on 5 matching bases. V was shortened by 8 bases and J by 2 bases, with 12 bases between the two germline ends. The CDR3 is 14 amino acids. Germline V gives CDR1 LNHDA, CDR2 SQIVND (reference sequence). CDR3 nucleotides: TGTGCCAGTCGAAACCGGGGAAACACCGGGGAGCTGTTTTTT. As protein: CASRNRGNTGELFF.

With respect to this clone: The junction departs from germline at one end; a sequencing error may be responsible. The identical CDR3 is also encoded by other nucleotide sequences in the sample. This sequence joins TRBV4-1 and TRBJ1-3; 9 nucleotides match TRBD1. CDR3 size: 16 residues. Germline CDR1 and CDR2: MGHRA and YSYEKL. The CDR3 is CASSQVGQGIGNTIYF. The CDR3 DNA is TGCGCCAGCAGCCAAGTTGGACAGGGGATAGGAAATACCATATATTTT.

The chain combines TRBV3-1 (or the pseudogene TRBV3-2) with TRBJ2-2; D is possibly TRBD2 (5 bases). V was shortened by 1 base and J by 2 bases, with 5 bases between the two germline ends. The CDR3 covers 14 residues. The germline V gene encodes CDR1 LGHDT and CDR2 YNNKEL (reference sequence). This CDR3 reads CASSQGTNTGELFF. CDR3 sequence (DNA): TGTGCCAGCAGCCAAGGGACTAACACCGGGGAGCTGTTTTTT.

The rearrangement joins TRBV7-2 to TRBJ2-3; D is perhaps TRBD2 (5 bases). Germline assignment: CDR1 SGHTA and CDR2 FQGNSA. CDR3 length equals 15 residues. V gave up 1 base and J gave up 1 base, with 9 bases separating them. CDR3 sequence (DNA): TGTGCCAGCAGCTTAGTCTCGCGGGGCACAGATACGCAGTATTTT. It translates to CASSLVSRGTDTQYF.

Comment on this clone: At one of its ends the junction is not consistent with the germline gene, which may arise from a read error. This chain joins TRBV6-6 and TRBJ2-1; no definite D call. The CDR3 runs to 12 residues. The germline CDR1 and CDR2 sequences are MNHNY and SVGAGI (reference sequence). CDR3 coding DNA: TGTGCCAGCAGTTACTCCTCCAATGAGCAGTTCTTC. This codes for CASSYSSNEQFF.

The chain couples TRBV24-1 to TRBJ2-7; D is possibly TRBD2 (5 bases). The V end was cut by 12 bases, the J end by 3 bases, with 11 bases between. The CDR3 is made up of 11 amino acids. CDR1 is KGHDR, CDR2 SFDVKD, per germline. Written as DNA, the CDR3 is TGTGCCGCCGGGAATAGCTACGAGCAGTACTTC. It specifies CAAGNSYEQYF.

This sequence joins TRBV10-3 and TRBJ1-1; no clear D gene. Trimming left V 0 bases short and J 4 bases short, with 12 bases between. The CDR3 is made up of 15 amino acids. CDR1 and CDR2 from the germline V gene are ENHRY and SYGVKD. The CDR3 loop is CAISESAGRGTEAFF. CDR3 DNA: TGTGCCATCAGTGAGTCAGCCGGCCGAGGCACTGAAGCTTTCTTT.

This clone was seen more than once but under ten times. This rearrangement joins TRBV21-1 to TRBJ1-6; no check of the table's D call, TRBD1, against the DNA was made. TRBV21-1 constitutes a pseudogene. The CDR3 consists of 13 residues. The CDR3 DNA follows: TGTGCCAGCTATCATACCCCAGGGTCACCCCTCCACTTT. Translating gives CASYHTPGSPLHF.

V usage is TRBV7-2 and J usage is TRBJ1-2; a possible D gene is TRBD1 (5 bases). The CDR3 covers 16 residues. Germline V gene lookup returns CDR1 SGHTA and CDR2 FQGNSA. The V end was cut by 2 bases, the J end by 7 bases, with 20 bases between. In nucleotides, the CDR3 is TGTGCCAGCAGCTTAAATGGAGGGGCCCATACTGCTGGCTACACCTTC. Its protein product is CASSLNGGAHTAGYTF.

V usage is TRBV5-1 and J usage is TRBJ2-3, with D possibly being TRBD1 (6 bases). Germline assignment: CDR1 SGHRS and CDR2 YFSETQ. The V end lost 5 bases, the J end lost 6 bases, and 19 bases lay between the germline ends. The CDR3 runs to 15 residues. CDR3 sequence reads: CASRGQLSDRDTQYF. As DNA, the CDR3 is TGCGCCAGCAGAGGACAGCTCTCTGATCGGGATACGCAGTATTTT. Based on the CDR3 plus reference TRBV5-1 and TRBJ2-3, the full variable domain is KAGVTQTPRYLIKTRGQQVTLSCSPISGHRSVSWYQQTPGQGLQFLFEYFSETQRNKGNFPGRFSGRQFSNSRSEMNVSTLELGDSALYLCASRGQLSDRDTQYFGPGTRLTVL.

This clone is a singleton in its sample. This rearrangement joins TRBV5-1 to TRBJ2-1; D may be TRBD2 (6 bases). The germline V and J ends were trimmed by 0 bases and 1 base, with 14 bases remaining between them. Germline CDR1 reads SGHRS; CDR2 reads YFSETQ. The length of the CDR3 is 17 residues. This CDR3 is CASSLVTSGESYNEQFF. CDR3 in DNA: TGCGCCAGCAGCTTGGTGACGTCGGGAGAATCCTACAATGAGCAGTTCTTC.

The CDR3 loop reads CASSNRGIDTQYF. CDR3 nucleotides: TGTGCCAGCAGCAACAGGGGGATAGATACGCAGTATTTT. V usage is TRBV9 and J usage is TRBJ2-3; 8 bases fit TRBD1. V was clipped by 4 bases and J by 5 bases; unmatched bases: 3. The germline V gene has CDR1 SGDLS and CDR2 YYNGEE. The CDR3 is 13 amino acids.

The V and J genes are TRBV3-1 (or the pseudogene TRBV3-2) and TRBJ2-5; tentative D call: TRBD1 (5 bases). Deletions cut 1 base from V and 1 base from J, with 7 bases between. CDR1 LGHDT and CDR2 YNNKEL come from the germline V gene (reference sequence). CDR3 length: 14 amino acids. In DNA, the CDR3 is TGTGCCAGCAGCCAAGCGCAGGGCCAAGAGACCCAGTACTTC. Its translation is CASSQAQGQETQYF.

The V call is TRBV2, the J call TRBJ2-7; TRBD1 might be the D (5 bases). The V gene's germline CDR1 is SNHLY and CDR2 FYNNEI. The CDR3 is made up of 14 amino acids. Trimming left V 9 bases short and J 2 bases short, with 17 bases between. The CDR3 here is CASSESTATYEQYF. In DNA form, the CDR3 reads TGTGCCAGTTCTGAGTCGACAGCCACCTACGAGCAGTACTTC. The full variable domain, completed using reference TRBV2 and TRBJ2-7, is EPEVTQTPSHQVTQMGQEVILRCVPISNHLYFYWYRQILGQKVEFLVSFYNNEISEKSEIFDDQFSVERPDGSNFTLKIRSTKLEDSAMYFCASSESTATYEQYFGPGTRLTVT.

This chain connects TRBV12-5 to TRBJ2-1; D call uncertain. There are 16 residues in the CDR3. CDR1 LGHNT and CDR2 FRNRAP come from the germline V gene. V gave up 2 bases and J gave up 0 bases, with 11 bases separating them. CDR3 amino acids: CASGLQRSFSYNEQFF. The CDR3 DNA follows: TGTGCTAGTGGTTTGCAGCGCTCATTCTCCTACAATGAGCAGTTCTTC. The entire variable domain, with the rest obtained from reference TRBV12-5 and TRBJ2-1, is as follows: DARVTQTPRHKVTEMGQEVTMRCQPILGHNTVFWYRQTMMQGLELLAYFRNRAPLDDSGMPKDRFSAEMPDATLATLKIQPSEPRDSAVYFCASGLQRSFSYNEQFFGPGTRLTVL.

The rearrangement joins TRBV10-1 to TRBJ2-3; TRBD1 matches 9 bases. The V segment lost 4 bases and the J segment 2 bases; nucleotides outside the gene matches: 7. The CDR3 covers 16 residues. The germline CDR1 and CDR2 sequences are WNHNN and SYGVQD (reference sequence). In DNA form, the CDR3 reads TGCGCCAGCAGTGTACAGGGGGCCGGAACCACAGATACGCAGTATTTT. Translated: CASSVQGAGTTDTQYF.

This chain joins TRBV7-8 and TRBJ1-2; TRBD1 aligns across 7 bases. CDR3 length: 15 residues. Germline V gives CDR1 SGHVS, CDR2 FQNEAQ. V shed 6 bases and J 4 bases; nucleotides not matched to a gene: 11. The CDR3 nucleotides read TGTGCCAGCAGTCTAGGGACAGTTTCTCCCTATGGCTACACCTTC. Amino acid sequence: CASSLGTVSPYGYTF.

CDR3 coding DNA: TGCGCCAGCAGTCCGACACGAAATTCCTACGAGCAGTACTTC. As protein: CASSPTRNSYEQYF. This chain connects TRBV10-1 to TRBJ2-7; D remains unclear. The CDR3 runs to 14 residues. V lost 5 bases to trimming and J lost 1 base, with 12 bases between them. Germline V lookup: CDR1 WNHNN, CDR2 SYGVQD (reference sequence).

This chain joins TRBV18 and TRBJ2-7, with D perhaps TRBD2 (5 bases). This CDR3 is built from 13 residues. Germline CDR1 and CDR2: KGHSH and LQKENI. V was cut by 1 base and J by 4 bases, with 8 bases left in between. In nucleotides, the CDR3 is TGTGCCAGCTCACCACAGGAGGAGTACGAGCAGTACTTC. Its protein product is CASSPQEEYEQYF.

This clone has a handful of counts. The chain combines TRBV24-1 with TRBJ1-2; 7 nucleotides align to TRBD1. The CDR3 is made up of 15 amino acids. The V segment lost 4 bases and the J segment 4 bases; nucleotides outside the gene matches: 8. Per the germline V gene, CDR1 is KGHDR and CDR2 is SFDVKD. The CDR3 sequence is CATSDRGTAPYGYTF. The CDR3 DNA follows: TGTGCCACCAGTGACCGGGGGACAGCCCCCTATGGCTACACCTTC.

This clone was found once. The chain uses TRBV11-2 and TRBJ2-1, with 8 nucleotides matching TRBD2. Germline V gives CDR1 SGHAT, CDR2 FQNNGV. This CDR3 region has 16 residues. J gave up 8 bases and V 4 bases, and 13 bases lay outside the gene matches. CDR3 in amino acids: CASSSRGRRGLHEQFF. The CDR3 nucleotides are TGTGCCAGCAGCTCCCGCGGGAGGAGGGGCCTCCATGAGCAGTTCTTC. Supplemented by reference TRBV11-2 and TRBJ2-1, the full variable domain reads EAGVAQSPRYKIIEKRQSVAFWCNPISGHATLYWYQQILGQGPKLLIQFQNNGVVDDSQLPKDRFSAERLKGVDSTLKIQPAKLEDSAVYLCASSSRGRRGLHEQFFGPGTRLTVL.